Below are 17 T cell receptor beta chains sequenced from a single sample in a study of identical twins' blood T cells. MiXCR, applied by TCRdb to the 5' RACE reads, yields one record per CDR3 protein. This sample has 350,000 to 450,000 distinct CDR3 sequences, with about 28% found just once. Input material: PBMCs. The receptors derive from a woman between 18 and 55 years old in good health.

The gene calls are TRBV11-2 and TRBJ1-1, with D possibly TRBD1 on 6 matching bases. The germline V and J ends were trimmed by 3 bases and 6 bases, with 11 bases remaining between them. The CDR3 contains 13 residues. CDR1 and CDR2 (germline): SGHAT, FQNNGV. Here the CDR3 DNA reads TGTGCCAGCAGCTTGGCGGGGGCCGCTGAAGCTTTCTTT. This gives the protein CASSLAGAAEAFF.

The genes are TRBV2 and TRBJ1-5; unclear D gene. The CDR3 consists of 15 residues. Germline loops: CDR1 SNHLY, CDR2 FYNNEI. The V end was cut by 6 bases, the J end by 0 bases, with 12 bases between. The CDR3 spells CASRRDGYSNQPQHF. The CDR3, as DNA: TGTGCCAGCAGAAGAGACGGATATAGCAATCAGCCCCAGCATTTT.

The table lists this clonotype with a count of one. V usage is TRBV5-1 and J usage is TRBJ2-2; no definite D call. The V gene lost 0 bases and the J gene lost 1 base, with 10 bases spanning the gap. Germline CDR1 reads SGHRS; CDR2 reads YFSETQ. CDR3 length: 16 residues. The CDR3 nucleotides read TGCGCCAGCAGCTTGGTTCTGGGGATGAACACCGGGGAGCTGTTTTTT. This translates into CASSLVLGMNTGELFF.

There are a few counts of this clonotype. The genes are TRBV6-5 and TRBJ2-1, with D unclear. The V gene's germline CDR1 is MNHEY and CDR2 SVGAGI. The CDR3 has 12 amino acids. Trimming removed 8 bases at V and 2 bases at J, with 7 bases between. The CDR3 here is CASWAAYNEQFF. As DNA, the CDR3 is TGTGCCAGCTGGGCAGCCTACAATGAGCAGTTCTTC.

The J gene is TRBJ1-1, the V gene TRBV20-1; 7 nucleotides line up with TRBD1. The V segment lost 6 bases and the J segment 0 bases; nucleotides outside the gene matches: 7. From germline, CDR1 is DFQATT and CDR2 SNEGSKA (reference sequence). The CDR3 is 14 residues long. In nucleotides, the CDR3 is TGCAGTGCCCAGACCGGGACAGTGAACACTGAAGCTTTCTTT. Protein sequence: CSAQTGTVNTEAFF.

This clonotype was observed a few times. This chain links TRBV5-4 with TRBJ2-2; TRBD2 aligns across 13 bases. The CDR3 has 18 amino acids. Germline trimming cut 4 bases from V and 2 bases from J; bases unmatched to any gene: 8. The germline V gene has CDR1 SGHNT and CDR2 YYREEE (reference sequence). The CDR3: CASSPVTSGGQNTGELFF. The CDR3 region has the DNA TGTGCCAGCAGCCCAGTGACTAGCGGGGGGCAAAACACCGGGGAGCTGTTTTTT.

V gene TRBV7-9 combines with J gene TRBJ1-1; no clear D. Trimming shortened V by 5 bases and J by 4 bases, and 11 bases separated the two germline ends. Germline CDR1 is SEHNR and CDR2 is FQNEAQ (reference sequence). The CDR3 has 13 amino acids. CDR3 loop: CASSMTWTTEAFF. CDR3 nucleotides: TGTGCCAGCAGCATGACCTGGACCACTGAAGCTTTCTTT.

The gene calls are TRBV5-1 and TRBJ1-2, with D possibly being TRBD1 (6 bases). Germline loops: CDR1 SGHRS, CDR2 YFSETQ. The CDR3 has 13 residues. V lost 2 bases to trimming and J lost 6 bases, with 11 bases between them. In DNA, the CDR3 is TGCGCCAGCAGCTTATACAGGGCCGATGGCTACACCTTC. Its protein is CASSLYRADGYTF.

CDR3 nucleotides: TGTGCCAGTAGTATTAAGGTTTCCTACGAGCAGTACTTC. It codes for CASSIKVSYEQYF. This chain links TRBV19 with TRBJ2-7; D is unresolved. This CDR3 region has 13 residues. The germline CDR1 and CDR2 sequences are LNHDA and SQIVND (reference sequence). V was pared by 3 bases and J by 1 base, with 7 bases between.

The chain employs TRBV29-1 and TRBJ1-4, with a weak D call TRBD1 (5 bases). Germline CDR1 and CDR2: SQVTM and ANQGSEA. The CDR3 has 13 residues. Between the trimmed V and J ends, which lost 4 bases and 4 bases, there was a span of 10 bases. The CDR3 loop reads CSVGQLGNEKLFF. The CDR3, as DNA: TGCAGCGTTGGACAGCTCGGTAATGAAAAACTGTTTTTT.

The V gene is TRBV9, the J gene TRBJ2-5, with D maybe TRBD2 (6 bases). The germline V gene has CDR1 SGDLS and CDR2 YYNGEE. Between the trimmed V and J ends, which lost 3 bases and 0 bases, there was a span of 9 bases. This CDR3 contains 14 residues. The CDR3 reads CASSAGGYQETQYF. The DNA of the CDR3 is TGTGCCAGCAGCGCTGGGGGGTACCAAGAGACCCAGTACTTC.

J is TRBJ2-3 and V is TRBV10-3, with 7 bases matching TRBD2. V lost 5 bases to trimming and J lost 2 bases; unmatched junction nucleotides: 4. Germline V gene lookup returns CDR1 ENHRY and CDR2 SYGVKD. The CDR3 totals 14 residues. CDR3 in DNA: TGTGCCATCAGTCTAGCGGAAAACACAGATACGCAGTATTTT. It translates to CAISLAENTDTQYF.

V and J are TRBV20-1 and TRBJ1-1; no reliable D call. V lost 4 bases, J lost 1 base, and 16 bases lay in between. The CDR3 has 15 amino acids. Germline V gene sequence: CDR1 DFQATT, CDR2 SNEGSKA (reference sequence). In DNA, the CDR3 is TGCAGTGCTAATAAGTGGCAGGCCGCGAACACTGAAGCTTTCTTT. Translated: CSANKWQAANTEAFF.

The chain joins TRBV19 to TRBJ2-2; D might be TRBD2 (5 bases). The V end was cut by 11 bases, the J end by 6 bases, with 25 bases between. The CDR3 is 16 amino acids. The V gene's germline CDR1 is LNHDA and CDR2 SQIVND (reference sequence). This CDR3 reads CAPSFLQRMGPGELFF. CDR3 nucleotide sequence: TGTGCCCCTTCCTTCCTTCAGCGGATGGGTCCCGGGGAGCTGTTTTTT.

Only one count was recorded for this clonotype. This chain's CDR3 is CASSQVVVGATYEQYF. In DNA, the CDR3 is TGTGCCAGCAGCCAAGTCGTAGTGGGGGCCACCTACGAGCAGTACTTC. The chain carries TRBV3-1 and TRBJ2-7; a possible D gene is TRBD1 (6 bases). Germline assignment: CDR1 LGHDT and CDR2 YNNKEL (reference sequence). V was clipped by 1 base and J by 2 bases, with 15 bases between them. The CDR3 runs to 16 residues.

There are many counts of this clonotype. The genes are TRBV5-1 and TRBJ2-5; D remains unclear. V lost 0 bases and J 2 bases, leaving 5 bases between the germline ends. The CDR3 consists of 13 residues. The V gene's germline CDR1 is SGHRS and CDR2 YFSETQ. The CDR3 region has the DNA TGCGCCAGCAGCTTGGGTTTGCAAGAGACCCAGTACTTC. Protein product: CASSLGLQETQYF. Complete variable domain (other parts from reference TRBV5-1 and TRBJ2-5): KAGVTQTPRYLIKTRGQQVTLSCSPISGHRSVSWYQQTPGQGLQFLFEYFSETQRNKGNFPGRFSGRQFSNSRSEMNVSTLELGDSALYLCASSLGLQETQYFGPGTRLLVL.

The chain combines TRBV7-9 with TRBJ1-1; D gene unclear. Germline V lookup: CDR1 SEHNR, CDR2 FQNEAQ (reference sequence). This CDR3 has 11 residues. Trimming removed 1 base from V and 10 bases from J, with 7 bases in between. CDR3 amino acids: CASSLEPGAFF. The CDR3 bases are TGTGCCAGCAGCTTAGAGCCTGGAGCTTTCTTT. Full variable domain (missing parts from reference TRBV7-9 and TRBJ1-1): DTGVSQNPRHKITKRGQNVTFRCDPISEHNRLYWYRQTLGQGPEFLTYFQNEAQLEKSRLLSDRFSAERPKGSFSTLEIQRTEQGDSAMYLCASSLEPGAFFGQGTRLTVV.